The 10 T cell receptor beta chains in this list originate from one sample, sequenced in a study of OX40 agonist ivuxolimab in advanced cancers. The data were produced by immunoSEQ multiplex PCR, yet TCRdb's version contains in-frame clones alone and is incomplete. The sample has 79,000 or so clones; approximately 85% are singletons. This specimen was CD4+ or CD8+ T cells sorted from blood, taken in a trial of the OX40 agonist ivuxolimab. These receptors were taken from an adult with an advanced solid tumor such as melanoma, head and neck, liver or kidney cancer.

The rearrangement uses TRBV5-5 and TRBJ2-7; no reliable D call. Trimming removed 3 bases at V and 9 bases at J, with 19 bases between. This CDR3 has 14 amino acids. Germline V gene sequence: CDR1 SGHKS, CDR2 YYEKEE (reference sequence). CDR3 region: CASSSLGPPDAQYF. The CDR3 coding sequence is TGTGCCAGCAGCTCCCTCGGGCCTCCAGACGCGCAGTACTTC.

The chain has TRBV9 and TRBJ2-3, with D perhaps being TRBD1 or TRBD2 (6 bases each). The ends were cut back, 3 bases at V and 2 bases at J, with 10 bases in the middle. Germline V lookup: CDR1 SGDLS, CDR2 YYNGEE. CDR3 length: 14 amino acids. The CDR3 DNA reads TGTGCCAGCAGCGCGGGGGCCCTCACAGATACGCAGTATTTT. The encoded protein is CASSAGALTDTQYF.

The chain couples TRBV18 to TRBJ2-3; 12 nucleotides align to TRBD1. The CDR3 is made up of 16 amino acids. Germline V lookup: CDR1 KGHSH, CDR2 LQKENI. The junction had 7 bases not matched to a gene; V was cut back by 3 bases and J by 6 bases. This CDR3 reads CASSPPGQGAKDTQYF. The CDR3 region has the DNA TGTGCCAGCTCACCTCCGGGACAGGGGGCGAAGGATACGCAGTATTTT.

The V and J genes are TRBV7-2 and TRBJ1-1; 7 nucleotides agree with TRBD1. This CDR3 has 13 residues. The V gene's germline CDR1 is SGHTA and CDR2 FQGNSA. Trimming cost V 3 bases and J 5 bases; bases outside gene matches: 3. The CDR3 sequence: CASSLSRGTEAFF. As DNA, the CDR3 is TGTGCCAGCAGCTTGTCCAGGGGGACTGAAGCTTTCTTT.

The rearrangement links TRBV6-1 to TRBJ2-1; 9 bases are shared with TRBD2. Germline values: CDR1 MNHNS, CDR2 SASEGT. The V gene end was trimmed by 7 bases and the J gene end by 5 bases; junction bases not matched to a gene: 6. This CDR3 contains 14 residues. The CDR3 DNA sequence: TGTGCCAGCACGGAGGGCGGGGGGGACAATGAGCAGTTCTTC. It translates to CASTEGGGDNEQFF.

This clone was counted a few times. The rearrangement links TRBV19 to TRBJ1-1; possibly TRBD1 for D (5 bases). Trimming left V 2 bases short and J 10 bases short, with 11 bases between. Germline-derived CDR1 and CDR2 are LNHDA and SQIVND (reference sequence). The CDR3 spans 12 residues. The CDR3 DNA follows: TGTGCCAGTAGTATACCCCAGGGACGAGCTTTCTTT. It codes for CASSIPQGRAFF.

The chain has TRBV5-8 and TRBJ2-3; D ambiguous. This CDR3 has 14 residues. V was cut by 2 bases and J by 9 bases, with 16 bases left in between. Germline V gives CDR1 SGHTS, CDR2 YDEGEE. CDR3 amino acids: CASSFMGTKETQYF. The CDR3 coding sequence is TGTGCCAGCAGCTTCATGGGTACGAAGGAGACGCAGTATTTT.

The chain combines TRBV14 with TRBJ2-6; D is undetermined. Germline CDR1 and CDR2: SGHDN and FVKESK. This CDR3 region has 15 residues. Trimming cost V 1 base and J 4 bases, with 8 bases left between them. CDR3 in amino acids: CASSQVGTGANVLTF. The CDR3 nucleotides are TGTGCCAGCAGCCAAGTCGGTACCGGGGCCAACGTCCTGACTTTC.

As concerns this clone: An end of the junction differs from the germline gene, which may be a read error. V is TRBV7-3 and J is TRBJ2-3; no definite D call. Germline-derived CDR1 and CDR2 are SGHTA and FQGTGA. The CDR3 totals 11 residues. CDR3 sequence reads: CASSLPHPRNF. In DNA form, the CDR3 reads TGTGCCAGCAGCTTACCCCATCCAAGGAATTTT.

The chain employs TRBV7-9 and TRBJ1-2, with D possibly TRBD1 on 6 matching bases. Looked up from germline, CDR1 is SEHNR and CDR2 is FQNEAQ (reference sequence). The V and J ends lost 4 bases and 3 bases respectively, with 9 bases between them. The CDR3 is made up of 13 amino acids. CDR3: CASSSQGDYGYTF. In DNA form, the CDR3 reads TGTGCCAGCAGCTCACAGGGTGACTATGGCTACACCTTC.